A single sample is the source of the 28 T cell receptor beta chains below, sequenced in a study of T-cell memory formation after mild COVID-19. A single record per CDR3 protein comes from TCRdb applying MiXCR to the 5' RACE reads. This table holds fewer than 500,000 distinct CDR3 sequences, about 23% found once. What was sequenced was PBMCs or a T cell subset sorted from them (not recorded which). The source of these receptors is an adult woman who had mild COVID-19 (a few samples of this study predate the infection). Cell type and time point are not known.

This clonotype was recorded a few times. The DNA of the CDR3 is TGTGCCAGCAGCTCACGTAGGGTCAGGAACACCGGGGAGCTGTTTTTT. Protein product: CASSSRRVRNTGELFF. V gene TRBV7-8 combines with J gene TRBJ2-2, with D uncertain. This CDR3 is 16 amino acids long. Germline V lookup: CDR1 SGHVS, CDR2 FQNEAQ. The ends were cut back, 4 bases at V and 1 base at J, with 13 bases in the middle.

This clonotype was recorded a few times. The CDR3 region is CASSLPVETQYF. CDR3 bases: TGTGCCAGCAGCCTCCCGGTCGAGACCCAGTACTTC. The J gene is TRBJ2-5, the V gene TRBV7-8; D is unclear. CDR1 and CDR2 (germline): SGHVS, FQNEAQ. This CDR3 comprises 12 residues. Trimming left V 5 bases short and J 5 bases short, with 9 bases between. The variable domain in full, with the rest retrieved from reference TRBV7-8 and TRBJ2-5, is GAGVSQSPRYKVAKRGQDVALRCDPISGHVSLFWYQQALGQGPEFLTYFQNEAQLDKSGLPSDRFFAERPEGSVSTLKIQRTQQEDSAVYLCASSLPVETQYFGPGTRLLVL.

The V gene is TRBV7-9, the J gene TRBJ2-5; D is tentatively TRBD1 or TRBD2 (5 bases each). CDR1 is SEHNR and CDR2 is FQNEAQ in the germline V gene (reference sequence). This CDR3 has 16 amino acids. Deletions cut 6 bases from V and 7 bases from J, with 24 bases between. CDR3 loop: CASSSDTGTIGGTQYF. In DNA form, the CDR3 reads TGTGCCAGCAGTTCCGACACCGGGACCATTGGTGGGACCCAGTACTTC.

This sequence joins TRBV5-6 and TRBJ2-3; TRBD1 matches 7 bases. CDR1 is SGHDT and CDR2 is YYEEEE in the germline V gene. The length of the CDR3 is 15 residues. Trimming cost V 0 bases and J 3 bases; bases outside gene matches: 4. The CDR3 DNA follows: TGTGCCAGCAGCTTGGTCACAGGGGTGACAGATACGCAGTATTTT. Encoded protein: CASSLVTGVTDTQYF. Full variable domain (remainder filled in from reference TRBV5-6 and TRBJ2-3): DAGVTQSPTHLIKTRGQQVTLRCSPKSGHDTVSWYQQALGQGPQFIFQYYEEEERQRGNFPDRFSGHQFPNYSSELNVNALLLGDSALYLCASSLVTGVTDTQYFGPGTRLTVL.

This clonotype appeared a single time. The rearrangement links TRBV29-1 to TRBJ1-2; D not certain. The V gene lost 4 bases and the J gene lost 4 bases, with 10 bases spanning the gap. This CDR3 has 12 residues. Per germline, CDR1 SQVTM and CDR2 ANQGSEA. CDR3 loop: CSVVKEGYGYTF. The CDR3 DNA follows: TGCAGCGTTGTAAAGGAGGGCTATGGCTACACCTTC.

This clonotype was seen a single time. This CDR3 is CAALTGANEKLFF. The CDR3 DNA reads as TGTGCCGCCTTGACAGGGGCTAATGAAAAACTGTTTTTT. The chain recombines TRBV28 with TRBJ1-4; 8 nucleotides line up with TRBD1. V dropped 11 bases and J dropped 3; count of bases not matched to a gene: 5. The CDR3 sequence is 13 residues long. The V gene's germline CDR1 is MDHEN and CDR2 SYDVKM.

This clonotype was recorded a few times. The chain employs TRBV10-3 and TRBJ2-2; a weak D match, TRBD1 (5 bases). The V end lost 2 bases, the J end lost 0 bases, and 10 bases lay between the germline ends. Germline V gene sequence: CDR1 ENHRY, CDR2 SYGVKD. The CDR3 runs to 16 residues. CDR3 bases: TGTGCCATCAGTGAGCCGGACATACCGAACACCGGGGAGCTGTTTTTT. Translated: CAISEPDIPNTGELFF.

This chain joins TRBV5-1 and TRBJ2-1; 7 bases line up with TRBD2. The ends lost 4 bases at V and 10 bases at J; junction bases unmatched: 2. This CDR3 has 11 residues. Germline assignment: CDR1 SGHRS and CDR2 YFSETQ. The CDR3 DNA is TGCGCCAGCAGCGAACTAGCGGAGCAGTTCTTC. As protein: CASSELAEQFF.

V is TRBV12-5 and J is TRBJ1-1, with D possibly matching TRBD1 (5 bases). The ends were cut back, 0 bases at V and 1 base at J, with 9 bases in the middle. CDR1 is LGHNT, CDR2 FRNRAP, per germline. The CDR3 is 15 residues long. CDR3 region: CASGLVLGANTEAFF. Here the CDR3 DNA reads TGTGCTAGTGGTTTGGTTCTCGGGGCGAACACTGAAGCTTTCTTT.

This clonotype was seen more than once but under ten times. V usage is TRBV12-3 or TRBV12-4 and J usage is TRBJ2-1; TRBD2 matches 12 bases. Germline trimming cut 5 bases from V and 8 bases from J; bases unmatched to any gene: 7. This CDR3 is 15 amino acids long. The CDR3 nucleotides read TGTGCCAGCAGTCGACCTAGCGGGAGGGCCTATGAGCAGTTCTTC. It is translated as CASSRPSGRAYEQFF.

The rearrangement links TRBV7-2 to TRBJ2-6, with D uncertain. The CDR3 spans 18 residues. The V end was cut by 5 bases, the J end by 0 bases, with 17 bases between. Germline CDR1 reads SGHTA; CDR2 reads FQGNSA. The CDR3 sequence is CASSSRSQLYSGANVLTF. The CDR3 DNA reads TGTGCCAGCAGCAGCAGAAGTCAGCTGTACTCTGGGGCCAACGTCCTGACTTTC.

The J gene is TRBJ1-5, the V gene TRBV20-1, with 8 nucleotides matching TRBD1. The CDR3 has 14 residues. J was trimmed by 6 bases and V by 3 bases; bases with no gene match: 7. Germline values: CDR1 DFQATT, CDR2 SNEGSKA (reference sequence). CDR3: CSARGQGAGQPQHF. CDR3 in DNA: TGCAGTGCTAGGGGTCAGGGGGCGGGTCAGCCCCAGCATTTT.

The chain joins TRBV7-2 to TRBJ2-3; D unresolved. The V and J ends lost 1 base and 1 base respectively, with 6 bases between them. The CDR3 runs 14 residues. CDR1 SGHTA and CDR2 FQGNSA come from the germline V gene. The CDR3: CASSLDPGTDTQYF. The DNA for the CDR3 is TGTGCCAGCAGCTTAGACCCAGGCACAGATACGCAGTATTTT.

A few counts support this clonotype. The chain is built from TRBV29-1 and TRBJ1-2, with 7 positions matching TRBD1. The CDR3 is 14 amino acids. Losses at the gene ends were 6 bases for V and 4 bases for J; bases not matched to a gene: 11. Germline assignment: CDR1 SQVTM and CDR2 ANQGSEA. The CDR3, as DNA: TGCAGCGTGGTACCGGGACAGCAGTCCTATGGCTACACCTTC. Translation: CSVVPGQQSYGYTF.

This chain links TRBV6-5 with TRBJ1-1, with no clear D. The CDR3 extends over 14 amino acids. Germline V CDR1 and CDR2: MNHEY, SVGAGI. The ends were cut back, 4 bases at V and 4 bases at J, with 13 bases in the middle. CDR3 sequence: CASSSGSTSTEAFF. The CDR3 region has the DNA TGTGCCAGCAGTTCGGGGAGTACCAGCACTGAAGCTTTCTTT.

The chain recombines TRBV6-5 with TRBJ1-6, with 7 bases fitting TRBD1. The CDR3 is 13 residues long. V lost 4 bases, J lost 14 bases, and 8 bases stayed unmatched. Germline CDR1 and CDR2: MNHEY and SVGAGI. The CDR3 sequence is CASSWTGASALHF. CDR3 DNA: TGTGCCAGCAGTTGGACAGGAGCCTCGGCCCTCCACTTT.

The V and J genes are TRBV4-1 and TRBJ1-1; TRBD1 matches 9 bases. Germline CDR1 and CDR2: MGHRA and YSYEKL. The CDR3 spans 16 residues. Germline trimming cut 4 bases from V and 2 bases from J; bases unmatched to any gene: 8. The CDR3 sequence is CASSPGTGLGNTEAFF. The CDR3 DNA reads TGCGCCAGCAGCCCCGGGACAGGGTTAGGAAACACTGAAGCTTTCTTT.

This clonotype was seen more than once but under ten times. The rearrangement uses TRBV20-1 and TRBJ2-5; 16 nucleotides match TRBD2. With V trimmed by 6 bases and J by 4 bases, 5 bases remained unmatched. From germline, CDR1 is DFQATT and CDR2 SNEGSKA (reference sequence). The CDR3 contains 15 residues. CDR3 DNA: TGCAGTGCGGAAGGGACTAGCGGGGGGGGAGAGACCCAGTACTTC. Residues: CSAEGTSGGGETQYF.

In this sample, this clonotype turned up a few times. V gene TRBV24-1 combines with J gene TRBJ2-2; weak D call: TRBD2 (5 bases). V lost 3 bases and J lost 3, with 22 bases in between. This CDR3 has 19 residues. CDR1 and CDR2 from the germline V gene are KGHDR and SFDVKD. DNA for the CDR3: TGTGCCACCAGTGATGTCCTCCCTCGAGCTAGCAAGCACACCGGGGAGCTGTTTTTT. It codes for CATSDVLPRASKHTGELFF.

The chain couples TRBV10-3 to TRBJ2-1, with a weak D call TRBD2 (5 bases). Germline V CDR1 and CDR2: ENHRY, SYGVKD. V was pared by 8 bases and J by 4 bases, with 9 bases between. The CDR3 runs 12 residues. CDR3 coding DNA: TGTGCCATCGGGGAGATTTACAATGAGCAGTTCTTC. The encoded protein is CAIGEIYNEQFF.

This chain links TRBV3-1 with TRBJ1-1; weak D call: TRBD1 (6 bases). The CDR3 covers 14 residues. Germline lookup yields CDR1 LGHDT and CDR2 YNNKEL (reference sequence). Trimming cost V 1 base and J 10 bases, with 16 bases left between them. CDR3: CASSQAHRDTGAFF. The DNA for the CDR3 is TGTGCCAGCAGCCAAGCCCACAGGGACACGGGAGCTTTCTTT.

At least ten counts were recorded for this clonotype. This chain links TRBV29-1 with TRBJ1-5; D gene unclear. V was clipped by 5 bases and J by 3 bases, with 11 bases between them. From germline, CDR1 is SQVTM and CDR2 ANQGSEA. The CDR3 runs to 13 residues. The chain's CDR3 is CSVRQGLNQPQHF. For the CDR3, the DNA is TGCAGCGTTAGACAAGGTCTCAATCAGCCCCAGCATTTT.

This clonotype was recorded a few times. The V and J genes are TRBV20-1 and TRBJ1-2; 7 bases are a match to TRBD1. Germline trimming cut 4 bases from V and 3 bases from J; bases unmatched to any gene: 11. The CDR3 is 15 residues long. The germline CDR1 and CDR2 sequences are DFQATT and SNEGSKA (reference sequence). The CDR3 nucleotides read TGCAGTGCTACTCCGACGGGACAGAACTACTATGGCTACACCTTC. Amino acids: CSATPTGQNYYGYTF.

The rearrangement joins TRBV4-2 to TRBJ2-3, with 14 bases that match TRBD2. This CDR3 is 19 amino acids long. V lost 3 bases and J lost 5; bases outside the gene matches: 13. Germline V gives CDR1 LGHNA, CDR2 YNFKEQ. The chain's CDR3 is CASSQNPGLAGAAGDTQYF. CDR3 nucleotides: TGTGCCAGCAGCCAGAACCCGGGACTAGCGGGGGCCGCGGGAGATACGCAGTATTTT.

The rearrangement uses TRBV12-3 or TRBV12-4 and TRBJ2-2; 8 bases are a match to TRBD1. This CDR3 comprises 16 residues. V dropped 5 bases and J dropped 3; count of bases not matched to a gene: 8. CDR3 nucleotides: TGTGCCAGCAGTCCCCCAGGGGGCAGGGACACCGGGGAGCTGTTTTTT. Protein product: CASSPPGGRDTGELFF.

The table lists this clonotype with a few counts. This rearrangement joins TRBV4-1 to TRBJ2-1, with D perhaps assigned TRBD1 or TRBD2 (5 bases each). Trimming pared 5 bases from V and 7 bases from J, leaving 15 bases between. This CDR3 region has 14 residues. CDR1 is MGHRA and CDR2 is YSYEKL in the germline V gene. In nucleotides, the CDR3 is TGCGCCAGCAGCGACTGGGACGGAGAGAATGAGCAGTTCTTC. This translates into CASSDWDGENEQFF.

The table lists this clonotype with a few counts. The gene calls are TRBV11-2 and TRBJ2-3, with D unclear. The length of the CDR3 is 11 residues. V was shortened by 6 bases and J by 5 bases, with 6 bases between the two germline ends. Per the germline V gene, CDR1 is SGHAT and CDR2 is FQNNGV. DNA of the CDR3: TGTGCCAGCAGGGGCGTAGATACGCAGTATTTT. This gives the protein CASRGVDTQYF.

This clonotype was seen more than once but under ten times. The V and J genes are TRBV20-1 and TRBJ2-3; TRBD1 matches at 9 bases. The CDR3 extends over 14 amino acids. With V trimmed by 6 bases and J by 4 bases, 8 bases remained unmatched. The germline CDR1 and CDR2 sequences are DFQATT and SNEGSKA (reference sequence). The CDR3 loop is CSATGQGRPDTQYF. CDR3 nucleotide sequence: TGCAGTGCAACCGGACAGGGGAGGCCAGATACGCAGTATTTT.